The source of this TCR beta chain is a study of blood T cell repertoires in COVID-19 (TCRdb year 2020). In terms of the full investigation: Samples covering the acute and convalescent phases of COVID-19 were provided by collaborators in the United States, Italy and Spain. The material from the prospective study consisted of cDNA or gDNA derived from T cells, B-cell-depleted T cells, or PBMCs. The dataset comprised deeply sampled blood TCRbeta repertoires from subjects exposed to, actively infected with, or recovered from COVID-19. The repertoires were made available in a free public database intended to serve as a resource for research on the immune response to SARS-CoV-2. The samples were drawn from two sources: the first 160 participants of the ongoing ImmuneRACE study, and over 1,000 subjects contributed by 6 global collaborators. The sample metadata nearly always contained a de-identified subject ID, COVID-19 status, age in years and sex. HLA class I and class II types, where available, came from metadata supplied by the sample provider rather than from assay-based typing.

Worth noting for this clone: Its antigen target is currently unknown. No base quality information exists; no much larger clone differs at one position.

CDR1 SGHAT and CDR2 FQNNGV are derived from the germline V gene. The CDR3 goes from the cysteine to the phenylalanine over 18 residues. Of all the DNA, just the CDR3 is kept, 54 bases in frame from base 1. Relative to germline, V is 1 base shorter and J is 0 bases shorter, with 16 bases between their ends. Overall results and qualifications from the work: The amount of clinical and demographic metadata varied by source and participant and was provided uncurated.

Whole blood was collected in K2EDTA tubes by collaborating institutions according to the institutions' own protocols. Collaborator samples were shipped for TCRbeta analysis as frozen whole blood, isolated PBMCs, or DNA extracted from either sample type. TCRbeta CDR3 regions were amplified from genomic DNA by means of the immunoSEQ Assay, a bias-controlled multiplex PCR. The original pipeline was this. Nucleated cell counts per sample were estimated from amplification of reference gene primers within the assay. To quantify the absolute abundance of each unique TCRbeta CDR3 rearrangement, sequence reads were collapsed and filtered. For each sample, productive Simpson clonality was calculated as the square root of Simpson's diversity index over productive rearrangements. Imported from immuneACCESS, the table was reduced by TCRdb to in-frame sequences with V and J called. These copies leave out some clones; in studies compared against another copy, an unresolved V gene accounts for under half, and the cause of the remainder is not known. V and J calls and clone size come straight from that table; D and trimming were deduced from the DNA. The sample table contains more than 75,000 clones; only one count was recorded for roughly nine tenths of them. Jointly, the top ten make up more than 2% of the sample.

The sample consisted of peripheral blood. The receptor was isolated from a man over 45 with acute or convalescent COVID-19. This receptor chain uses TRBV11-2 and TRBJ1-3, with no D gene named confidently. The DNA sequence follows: TGTGCCAGCAGCTTAGTTGTGCCCATAGATGCCTCTGGAAACACCATATATTTT. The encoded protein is CASSLVVPIDASGNTIYF.